The 17 T cell receptor beta chains presented below share a single source sample, sequenced in a study of blood T cell repertoires in COVID-19 (TCRdb year 2020). To prepare the library, the immunoSEQ multiplex PCR assay was applied. Not all clones reach the TCRdb copy of this immuneACCESS table, which keeps in-frame sequences only. Checked studies attribute under half of the gap to unresolved V genes and leave the rest unexplained. The sample contains over 200,000 clones, around four fifths of them found a single time. The top ten clones comprise approximately 8% of the sample. The material sequenced was peripheral blood. These receptors came from a woman in her fifties or sixties with active or convalescent COVID-19.

This clone was seen only once. The chain employs TRBV29-1 and TRBJ2-3; D possibly corresponds to TRBD2 (5 bases). The CDR3 extends over 13 amino acids. The V gene's germline CDR1 is SQVTM and CDR2 ANQGSEA. V gave up 2 bases and J gave up 7 bases, with 13 bases separating them. The chain's CDR3 is CSVEPAGPHTQYF. The CDR3 region has the DNA TGCAGCGTTGAACCGGCGGGTCCGCATACGCAGTATTTT.

The chain has TRBV27 and TRBJ2-7; 12 positions match TRBD2. The CDR3 is 15 amino acids. The V segment lost 1 base and the J segment 6 bases; nucleotides outside the gene matches: 4. Germline CDR1 MNHEY, CDR2 SMNVEV (reference sequence). The CDR3 sequence: CASSLFLAGGVEQYF. For the CDR3, the DNA is TGTGCCAGCAGTTTATTCCTAGCGGGAGGGGTCGAGCAGTACTTC.

The J gene is TRBJ2-7, the V gene TRBV10-2; a possible D gene is TRBD1 (6 bases). The CDR3 extends over 14 amino acids. V dropped 7 bases and J dropped 5 bases, with 18 bases sitting between them. CDR1 and CDR2 from the germline V gene are WSHSY and SAAADI. CDR3 residues: CASNPMSGDDEQYV. Here the CDR3 DNA reads TGCGCCAGCAACCCAATGTCAGGGGATGACGAGCAGTACGTC.

This clone is judged medium-sized. The chain couples TRBV10-3 to TRBJ2-5; 7 bases match TRBD1. Germline assignment: CDR1 ENHRY and CDR2 SYGVKD. The J segment lost 1 base and the V segment lost 6 bases, leaving 5 bases of the junction unmatched. The CDR3 runs 14 residues. CDR3 region: CAIRGDSGQETQYF. In DNA form, the CDR3 reads TGTGCCATCAGGGGGGACAGTGGCCAAGAGACCCAGTACTTC.

The chain combines TRBV29-1 with TRBJ2-2; a weak D match, TRBD1 (6 bases). The germline gives CDR1 SQVTM, CDR2 ANQGSEA. V shed 7 bases and J shed 6 bases, with 12 bases lying between them. The CDR3 covers 12 residues. CDR3 region: CSATGSSGELFF. CDR3 DNA sequence: TGCAGCGCGACAGGTTCGTCCGGGGAGCTGTTTTTT.

The CDR3 DNA follows: TGTGCCAGCAGTGAAGACCGACACCAGCCCCAGCATTTT. As protein: CASSEDRHQPQHF. The chain has TRBV2 and TRBJ1-5; D unresolved. V lost 1 base, J lost 7 bases, and 8 bases lay in between. In germline, CDR1 is SNHLY, CDR2 FYNNEI. This CDR3 comprises 13 residues.

V is TRBV4-2 and J is TRBJ1-3, with unresolved D. V lost 0 bases and J 8 bases, leaving 5 bases between the germline ends. The germline V gene has CDR1 LGHNA and CDR2 YNFKEQ. The CDR3 contains 12 residues. CDR3 sequence: CASSQDIDTIYF. DNA of the CDR3: TGTGCCAGCAGCCAAGATATAGACACCATATATTTT.

This clone was found once. The chain combines TRBV5-1 with TRBJ2-1; 11 nucleotides match TRBD2. The germline V gene has CDR1 SGHRS and CDR2 YFSETQ. V was clipped by 0 bases and J by 0 bases; unmatched bases: 14. This CDR3 spans 21 amino acids. CDR3 sequence (DNA): TGCGCCAGCAGCTTGGTCCCCGTCGGGGGGACTAGCGGACGCTCCTACAATGAGCAGTTCTTC. Residues: CASSLVPVGGTSGRSYNEQFF.

This rearrangement joins TRBV5-5 to TRBJ1-3; TRBD1 is a possible D gene (5 bases). The CDR3 consists of 15 residues. V lost 0 bases and J 0 bases, leaving 7 bases between the germline ends. Germline loops: CDR1 SGHKS, CDR2 YYEKEE (reference sequence). The CDR3 loop is CASSLDDSSGNTIYF. CDR3 DNA: TGTGCCAGCAGCTTGGACGACAGCTCTGGAAACACCATATATTTT.

With regard to this clone: A much larger clone lies a single base off, so this may be a read error. Within the sample, other DNA sequences also encode this same CDR3. CDR3 residues: CASSSPGTGNTEAFF. The CDR3 DNA reads as TGTGCCAGCAGTTCACCCGGGACAGGGAACACTGAAGCTTTCTTT. V is TRBV28 and J is TRBJ1-1; 8 nucleotides line up with TRBD1. Germline assignment: CDR1 MDHEN and CDR2 SYDVKM. V lost 4 bases, J lost 1 base, and 5 bases stayed unmatched. The CDR3 runs 15 residues.

This clone showed up just once. The gene calls are TRBV5-1 and TRBJ1-1, with unresolved D. Germline loops: CDR1 SGHRS, CDR2 YFSETQ. V lost 0 bases to trimming and J lost 2 bases, with 8 bases between them. This CDR3 comprises 14 residues. DNA for the CDR3: TGCGCCAGCAGCTTGGGAGGGATAAACACTGAAGCTTTCTTT. This translates into CASSLGGINTEAFF.

The rearrangement uses TRBV27 and TRBJ1-6, with 7 bases lining up with TRBD1. The germline CDR1 and CDR2 sequences are MNHEY and SMNVEV (reference sequence). CDR3 length: 17 residues. The V gene end was trimmed by 3 bases and the J gene end by 1 base; junction bases not matched to a gene: 6. The CDR3 sequence is CASSFRPGGSYNSPLHF. The CDR3 coding sequence is TGTGCCAGCAGTTTTCGACCAGGGGGTTCCTATAATTCACCCCTCCACTTT.

The genes are TRBV28 and TRBJ2-7, with TRBD1 matching 7 bases. The trim removed 9 bases at V and 3 bases at J, leaving 8 bases unmatched. The CDR3 sequence is 13 residues long. Germline CDR1 reads MDHEN; CDR2 reads SYDVKM. The CDR3 loop is CASRKGANYEQYV. Here the CDR3 DNA reads TGTGCCAGTAGAAAGGGGGCAAACTACGAGCAGTACGTC.

The chain links TRBV28 to TRBJ1-6; weak D call: TRBD1 (5 bases). The germline gives CDR1 MDHEN, CDR2 SYDVKM. There are 14 residues in the CDR3. V lost 5 bases to trimming and J lost 8 bases, with 13 bases between them. The DNA for the CDR3 is TGTGCCAGCAGTCAGCTTGGGGCCTATTCACCCCTCCACTTT. Its protein product is CASSQLGAYSPLHF.

For the CDR3, the DNA is TGTGCCAGCAGCTTAGACAGGGGTACGTTCTTC. Its translation is CASSLDRGTFF. This chain joins TRBV11-2 and TRBJ2-1; maybe TRBD1 (6 bases). V dropped 0 bases and J dropped 15 bases, with 9 bases sitting between them. Germline assignment: CDR1 SGHAT and CDR2 FQNNGV. The CDR3 runs to 11 residues.

The chain joins TRBV18 to TRBJ1-1; TRBD1 agrees at 11 bases. Germline trimming cut 2 bases from V and 11 bases from J; bases unmatched to any gene: 7. Germline V gives CDR1 KGHSH, CDR2 LQKENI. The CDR3 contains 14 residues. CDR3 protein: CASSPGTGGSGAFF. CDR3 bases: TGTGCCAGCTCACCAGGGACAGGGGGGTCTGGGGCTTTCTTT.

This clone was seen more than once but under ten times. This chain uses TRBV6-5 with TRBJ1-6; D possibly corresponds to TRBD1 (6 bases). V dropped 6 bases and J dropped 10 bases, with 16 bases sitting between them. From germline, CDR1 is MNHEY and CDR2 SVGAGI. The CDR3 is made up of 14 amino acids. This CDR3 reads CASSSGTMGSPLHF. CDR3 coding DNA: TGTGCCAGCAGCTCCGGGACAATGGGATCACCCCTCCACTTT.